Presented here are 20 T cell receptor beta chains from one specimen sequenced in a study of T cell responses to AZD1222 COVID-19 vaccine. Profiled with immunoSEQ multiplex PCR; TCRdb holds only in-frame clones, not every one. Of around 140,000 clones in the sample, 85% to 95% are singletons; the top ten hold around 10%. Sequencing was performed on peripheral blood, taken after recovery from COVID-19. Every receptor here comes from an adult who had recovered from COVID-19.

This chain connects TRBV5-5 to TRBJ2-6; a possible D gene is TRBD1 (5 bases). Germline V lookup: CDR1 SGHKS, CDR2 YYEKEE (reference sequence). Trimming stripped 4 bases from V and 1 base from J, with 12 bases between. This CDR3 is built from 16 residues. For the CDR3, the DNA is TGTGCCAGCAGCATTGGCACAGGATCTGGGGCCAACGTCCTGACTTTC. Translation: CASSIGTGSGANVLTF. The complete variable domain, with remaining parts taken from reference TRBV5-5 and TRBJ2-6, reads DAGVTQSPTHLIKTRGQQVTLRCSPISGHKSVSWYQQVLGQGPQFIFQYYEKEERGRGNFPDRFSARQFPNYSSELNVNALLLGDSALYLCASSIGTGSGANVLTFGAGSRLTVL.

The rearrangement joins TRBV2 to TRBJ2-3; D is unresolved. Between the trimmed V and J ends, which lost 7 bases and 2 bases, there was a span of 7 bases. This CDR3 is 12 amino acids long. Germline-derived CDR1 and CDR2 are SNHLY and FYNNEI. The CDR3 reads CASMADTDTQYF. Written as DNA, the CDR3 is TGTGCCAGCATGGCAGACACAGATACGCAGTATTTT.

The chain employs TRBV7-6 and TRBJ2-3; maybe TRBD2 (6 bases). CDR3 length: 17 residues. Deletions cut 1 base from V and 2 bases from J, with 16 bases between. Germline lookup yields CDR1 SGHVS and CDR2 FNYEAQ. The CDR3 nucleotides read TGTGCCAGCAGCTTAGTAAGCACAGGACTACACACAGATACGCAGTATTTT. Amino acids: CASSLVSTGLHTDTQYF.

The chain combines TRBV5-5 with TRBJ2-7; 8 positions agree with TRBD1. J was trimmed by 6 bases and V by 4 bases; bases with no gene match: 9. The germline V gene has CDR1 SGHKS and CDR2 YYEKEE (reference sequence). The CDR3 is 14 residues long. The CDR3 protein is CASSPQTGGLEQYF. The CDR3 nucleotides read TGTGCCAGCAGCCCGCAAACAGGGGGTCTCGAGCAGTACTTC.

This clone was recorded at least ten times. The chain links TRBV6-4 to TRBJ2-2, with D perhaps TRBD1 or TRBD2 (5 bases each). Trimming took off 4 bases at V and 3 bases at J, with 6 bases between the two ends. The germline V gene has CDR1 MRHNA and CDR2 SNTAGT. This CDR3 region has 13 residues. The DNA for the CDR3 is TGTGCCAGCAGTGGAGGGGACACCGGGGAGCTGTTTTTT. Encoded protein: CASSGGDTGELFF.

The chain uses TRBV7-9 and TRBJ1-1; D gene uncertain. This CDR3 is 15 amino acids long. The V gene lost 5 bases and the J gene lost 1 base, with 14 bases spanning the gap. CDR1 is SEHNR and CDR2 is FQNEAQ in the germline V gene (reference sequence). The CDR3 nucleotides are TGTGCCAGCAGCGCTCCCGCAACTGGGAACACTGAAGCTTTCTTT. This codes for CASSAPATGNTEAFF.

This rearrangement joins TRBV28 to TRBJ2-2; D is unclear. This CDR3 is 14 amino acids long. V dropped 2 bases and J dropped 8 bases, with 12 bases sitting between them. The germline gives CDR1 MDHEN, CDR2 SYDVKM. The DNA for the CDR3 is TGTGCCAGCAGTTTAAGTAGGCTAACTGGGGAGCTGTTTTTT. This encodes CASSLSRLTGELFF.

The chain links TRBV11-3 to TRBJ2-3; perhaps TRBD2 as D (5 bases). The V and J ends lost 1 base and 0 bases respectively, with 11 bases between them. The germline CDR1 and CDR2 sequences are SGHNT and YENEEA. The CDR3 runs to 16 residues. This chain's CDR3 is CASSLGLSHSTDTQYF. The DNA of the CDR3 is TGTGCCAGCAGCTTAGGACTATCACATAGCACAGATACGCAGTATTTT. Supplemented by reference TRBV11-3 and TRBJ2-3, the full variable domain reads EAGVVQSPRYKIIEKKQPVAFWCNPISGHNTLYWYLQNLGQGPELLIRYENEEAVDDSQLPKDRFSAERLKGVDSTLKIQPAELGDSAVYLCASSLGLSHSTDTQYFGPGTRLTVL.

The chain combines TRBV19 with TRBJ1-2; D unresolved. V shed 1 base and J shed 2 bases, with 8 bases lying between them. This CDR3 comprises 14 residues. Per germline, CDR1 LNHDA and CDR2 SQIVND (reference sequence). CDR3 nucleotide sequence: TGTGCCAGTAGTATAGGGGATGTCAACTATGGCTACACCTTC. Amino acids: CASSIGDVNYGYTF. Together with reference TRBV19 and TRBJ1-2, the CDR3 gives the full variable domain: DGGITQSPKYLFRKEGQNVTLSCEQNLNHDAMYWYRQDPGQGLRLIYYSQIVNDFQKGDIAEGYSVSREKKESFPLTVTSAQKNPTAFYLCASSIGDVNYGYTFGSGTRLTVV.

The chain employs TRBV1 and TRBJ2-4; the tabulated D call, TRBD2, remains unverified against the DNA. TRBV1 has pseudogene status. This CDR3 comprises 18 residues. CDR3 bases: TGCACCAGCAGCCAAGATAAGCGGGAGGGGATTAACACAAACATTCAGTACTTC. It is translated as CTSSQDKREGINTNIQYF.

The chain employs TRBV28 and TRBJ2-7; 7 bases fit TRBD1. The V and J ends lost 7 bases and 3 bases, in that order; junction bases with no gene match: 6. Per the germline V gene, CDR1 is MDHEN and CDR2 is SYDVKM. CDR3 size: 13 residues. CDR3 coding DNA: TGTGCCAGCAACCCGACAGGGTTCTACGAGCAGTACTTC. It specifies CASNPTGFYEQYF.

This chain links TRBV14 with TRBJ1-1, with TRBD1 matching over 8 bases. Per the germline V gene, CDR1 is SGHDN and CDR2 is FVKESK. The ends lost 4 bases at V and 2 bases at J; junction bases unmatched: 12. This CDR3 region has 17 residues. CDR3 protein: CASSPEVLDRGNTEAFF. The CDR3 DNA follows: TGTGCCAGCAGCCCCGAAGTTTTAGACAGGGGAAACACTGAAGCTTTCTTT.

The V call is TRBV27, the J call TRBJ2-1; possible D gene TRBD2, 6 bases. Germline V gene lookup returns CDR1 MNHEY and CDR2 SMNVEV (reference sequence). V lost 5 bases and J 1 base, leaving 18 bases between the germline ends. The CDR3 is 17 residues long. In DNA form, the CDR3 reads TGTGCCAGCAGTATAAATCTTAAAGGGACTTCCTACAATGAGCAGTTCTTC. Protein: CASSINLKGTSYNEQFF.

V gene TRBV28 combines with J gene TRBJ1-4; unclear D gene. The V end lost 6 bases, the J end lost 8 bases, and 19 bases lay between the germline ends. Germline CDR1 and CDR2: MDHEN and SYDVKM. The CDR3 has 15 amino acids. Here the CDR3 DNA reads TGTGCCAGCAGACCCCGACCCCTGGGATACGAAAAACTGTTTTTT. Amino acid sequence: CASRPRPLGYEKLFF.

This chain connects TRBV28 to TRBJ1-6; unclear D gene. The CDR3 covers 14 residues. Trimming shortened V by 3 bases and J by 5 bases, and 8 bases separated the two germline ends. Germline V gene sequence: CDR1 MDHEN, CDR2 SYDVKM. CDR3 in amino acids: CASSLTQNNSPLHF. The CDR3 nucleotides are TGTGCCAGCAGTTTGACACAAAATAATTCACCCCTCCACTTT. Full variable domain (missing parts from reference TRBV28 and TRBJ1-6): DVKVTQSSRYLVKRTGEKVFLECVQDMDHENMFWYRQDPGLGLRLIYFSYDVKMKEKGDIPEGYSVSREKKERFSLILESASTNQTSMYLCASSLTQNNSPLHFGNGTRLTVT.

This chain uses TRBV19 with TRBJ2-1; D is possibly TRBD1 (6 bases). Trimming cost V 8 bases and J 6 bases, with 17 bases left between them. This CDR3 has 14 amino acids. CDR1 and CDR2 from the germline V gene are LNHDA and SQIVND (reference sequence). The CDR3 coding sequence is TGTGCCAGTTCTCTGTTCGCGGACAGCAATGAGCAGTTCTTC. This translates into CASSLFADSNEQFF.

The chain joins TRBV28 to TRBJ1-3; possible D gene TRBD1, 5 bases. The germline V gene has CDR1 MDHEN and CDR2 SYDVKM. The CDR3 sequence is 14 residues long. The V gene lost 7 bases and the J gene lost 2 bases, with 12 bases spanning the gap. CDR3 in amino acids: CASMPPGAGNTIYF. DNA of the CDR3: TGTGCCAGCATGCCCCCGGGGGCTGGAAACACCATATATTTT. The variable domain in full, with the rest retrieved from reference TRBV28 and TRBJ1-3, is DVKVTQSSRYLVKRTGEKVFLECVQDMDHENMFWYRQDPGLGLRLIYFSYDVKMKEKGDIPEGYSVSREKKERFSLILESASTNQTSMYLCASMPPGAGNTIYFGEGSWLTVV.

A single count supports this clone. The chain joins TRBV11-3 to TRBJ2-3, with a tentative D call TRBD1 (5 bases). Per germline, CDR1 SGHNT and CDR2 YENEEA. V was pared by 1 base and J by 1 base, with 12 bases between. CDR3 length: 16 amino acids. The CDR3: CASSLGLDSRTDTQYF. The DNA for the CDR3 is TGTGCCAGCAGCTTAGGTCTCGACAGCCGCACAGATACGCAGTATTTT.

The chain links TRBV19 to TRBJ2-1; 11 nucleotides line up with TRBD2. Trimming cost V 3 bases and J 3 bases; bases outside gene matches: 10. From germline, CDR1 is LNHDA and CDR2 SQIVND (reference sequence). The CDR3 consists of 18 residues. DNA of the CDR3: TGTGCCAGTAGTATTTCCCCTCTAGCGGGAGGCCTCTACAATGAGCAGTTCTTC. Protein product: CASSISPLAGGLYNEQFF.

The chain has TRBV30 and TRBJ2-1; 9 nucleotides line up with TRBD2. CDR3 length equals 17 residues. Per germline, CDR1 GTSNPN and CDR2 SVGIG (reference sequence). The junction had 12 bases not matched to a gene; V was cut back by 2 bases and J by 4 bases. The CDR3 is CAWSLPLAGANYNEQFF. The CDR3 DNA follows: TGTGCCTGGAGTCTCCCCTTAGCGGGAGCGAATTACAATGAGCAGTTCTTC.